Listed below are T cell receptor beta chains from one sample, sequenced in a study of T-cell memory formation after mild COVID-19. One entry per CDR3 protein, called by TCRdb with MiXCR from the 5' RACE reads. The sample holds about 620,000 distinct CDR3 sequences, roughly 18% seen once. The source material was PBMCs or a T cell subset sorted from them (not recorded which). Every receptor here comes from an adult woman who had mild COVID-19 (a few samples of this study predate the infection). Cell type and time point are not known. Both conserved end residues are part of each CDR3. The order of the fields is V gene, D gene, clone size, J gene, CDR3 protein, CDR3 DNA. The D gene is left open where the match is weak. Size values are once, few and many counts, or a class for expanded clones, and some rows have none.

TRBV19	TRBD1	once	TRBJ1-3	CATSTGVNSGNTIYF	TGTGCCACCTCCACAGGGGTTAATTCTGGAAACACCATATATTTT
TRBV29-1	NA	few	TRBJ2-3	CSVDLGHADTQYF	TGCAGCGTTGACCTTGGACACGCCGATACGCAGTATTTT
TRBV6-6	TRBD1	NA	TRBJ1-2	CASSYTPSSGGADYGYTF	TGTGCCAGCAGTTACACTCCTTCCTCAGGGGGCGCGGACTATGGCTACACCTTC
TRBV20-1	NA	NA	TRBJ2-1	CSARRGSYNEQFF	TGCAGTGCTAGACGGGGGAGCTACAATGAGCAGTTCTTC
TRBV12-3/TRBV12-4	NA	few	TRBJ1-3	CASSSAGFGNTIYF	TGTGCCAGCAGTTCAGCAGGGTTCGGAAACACCATATATTTT
TRBV28	TRBD1	NA	TRBJ1-2	CASSAGGRGYGYTF	TGTGCCAGCAGCGCAGGGGGTAGAGGCTATGGCTACACCTTC
TRBV24-1	TRBD2	NA	TRBJ2-1	CATSEAASGGNEQFF	TGTGCCACCAGTGAGGCGGCTAGCGGGGGGAATGAGCAGTTCTTC
TRBV4-3	TRBD2	few	TRBJ2-1	CASSPRLAGGDNEQFF	TGCGCCAGCAGCCCCCGACTAGCGGGAGGGGACAATGAGCAGTTCTTC
TRBV15	TRBD1	NA	TRBJ1-5	CATSREAAGDSIYSNQPQHF	TGTGCCACCAGCAGAGAGGCCGCGGGGGACAGTATTTATAGCAATCAGCCCCAGCATTTT
TRBV12-3/TRBV12-4	NA	NA	TRBJ2-6	CASSFSGKVSGANVLTF	TGTGCCAGCAGTTTCTCAGGGAAGGTGTCTGGGGCCAACGTCCTGACTTTC
TRBV5-1	TRBD1	many	TRBJ1-5	CASSSDGQGNQPQHF	TGCGCCAGCAGCTCGGATGGACAGGGAAATCAGCCCCAGCATTTT
TRBV7-2	NA	NA	TRBJ2-7	CASSSELSRGTYEQYF	TGTGCCAGCAGCTCTGAATTGTCCCGCGGAACCTACGAGCAGTACTTC
TRBV4-1	NA	NA	TRBJ2-7	CASSQESGTAYEQYF	TGCGCCAGCAGCCAAGAGAGTGGGACGGCCTACGAGCAGTACTTC
TRBV12-3/TRBV12-4	NA	NA	TRBJ1-2	CASSPQSNYGYTF	TGTGCCAGCAGCCCCCAGTCTAACTATGGCTACACCTTC
TRBV12-3/TRBV12-4	NA	NA	TRBJ1-2	CASGPGLYGYTF	TGTGCCAGCGGCCCAGGGCTTTATGGCTACACCTTC
TRBV18	TRBD1	NA	TRBJ1-2	CASSPPNDRGPGYGYTF	TGTGCCAGCTCACCACCCAACGACAGGGGGCCAGGGTATGGCTACACCTTC
TRBV6-5	NA	few	TRBJ1-1	CASSPDRRSTEAFF	TGTGCCAGCAGTCCAGACAGGAGATCCACTGAAGCTTTCTTT
TRBV5-4	TRBD1	few	TRBJ2-5	CASSPGTGGLETQYF	TGTGCCAGCAGCCCCGGGACAGGGGGCTTGGAGACCCAGTACTTC
TRBV2	NA	NA	TRBJ2-7	CASRGRWVDYEQYF	TGTGCCAGCAGAGGACGGTGGGTCGACTACGAGCAGTACTTC
TRBV5-1	TRBD1	NA	TRBJ2-7	CASSIGQALGYEQYF	TGCGCCAGCAGCATAGGACAGGCGTTGGGATACGAGCAGTACTTC
TRBV7-9	NA	NA	TRBJ1-1	CASSLGSSTEAFF	TGTGCCAGCAGCTTGGGCAGTTCCACTGAAGCTTTCTTT
TRBV7-8	NA	NA	TRBJ2-1	CASSPRTARDNEQFF	TGTGCCAGCAGCCCCCGGACCGCGAGAGACAATGAGCAGTTCTTC
TRBV11-3	TRBD1	few	TRBJ2-2	CASSRDRGPVTGELFF	TGTGCCAGCAGCCGAGACAGGGGGCCCGTCACCGGGGAGCTGTTTTTT
TRBV30	NA	NA	TRBJ1-4	CAWSTAQGWEKLFF	TGTGCCTGGAGCACCGCACAAGGGTGGGAAAAACTGTTTTTT
TRBV5-6	TRBD1	few	TRBJ2-7	CASSAGQVQYEQYF	TGTGCCAGCAGCGCAGGACAGGTCCAGTACGAGCAGTACTTC
TRBV6-2/TRBV6-3	TRBD1	NA	TRBJ1-2	CASRNRGGSTGYTF	TGTGCCAGCAGAAACAGGGGCGGGTCGACTGGCTACACCTTC
TRBV7-8	TRBD1	NA	TRBJ2-7	CASSLGPDRVYEQYF	TGTGCCAGCAGCTTGGGACCGGACAGGGTTTACGAGCAGTACTTC
TRBV24-1	TRBD1	NA	TRBJ2-2	CATSQGAEAGELFF	TGTGCCACCAGCCAGGGGGCTGAGGCCGGGGAGCTGTTTTTT
TRBV12-3/TRBV12-4	TRBD1	many	TRBJ1-5	CASSLRQGGNQPQHF	TGTGCCAGCAGTTTACGACAGGGCGGCAATCAGCCCCAGCATTTT